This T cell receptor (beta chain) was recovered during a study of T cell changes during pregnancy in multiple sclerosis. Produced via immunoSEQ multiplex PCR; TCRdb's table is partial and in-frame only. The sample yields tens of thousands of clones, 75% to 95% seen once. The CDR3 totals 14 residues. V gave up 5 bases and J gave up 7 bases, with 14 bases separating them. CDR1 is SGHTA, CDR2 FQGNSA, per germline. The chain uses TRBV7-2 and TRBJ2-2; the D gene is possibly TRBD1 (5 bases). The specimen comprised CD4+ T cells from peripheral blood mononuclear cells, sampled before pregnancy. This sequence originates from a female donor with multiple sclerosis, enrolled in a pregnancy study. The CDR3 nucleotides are TGTGCCAGCAGCCCCCGGACAAGGGTCGGGGAGCTGTTTTTT. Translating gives CASSPRTRVGELFF.